These 13 T cell receptor beta chains came from one sample sequenced in a study of Graves' ophthalmopathy and Graves' hyperthyroidism. For repertoire sequencing, the TCR beta CDR3 regions were amplified from RNA transcripts. HTBI primers were employed in first-round RT-PCR, then a second-round multiplex PCR followed. TCRdb processed the multiplex PCR reads anew with MiXCR; each CDR3 protein has one entry. The sample records around 520,000 distinct CDR3 sequences, 35% to 45% being singletons. The specimen sequenced was peripheral blood or thyroid tissue (not recorded which). The source of these receptors is an adult man with Graves' hyperthyroidism.

The chain combines TRBV29-1 with TRBJ2-3; D may match TRBD1 or TRBD2 (5 bases each). CDR1 is SQVTM and CDR2 is ANQGSEA in the germline V gene. The V end lost 4 bases, the J end lost 2 bases, and 13 bases lay between the germline ends. This CDR3 has 14 residues. This CDR3 is CSVVEGTVTDTQYF. CDR3 nucleotide sequence: TGCAGCGTTGTAGAGGGGACCGTCACAGATACGCAGTATTTT.

There are many counts of this clonotype. J is TRBJ1-1 and V is TRBV5-1; 7 bases match TRBD1. The ends lost 7 bases at V and 4 bases at J; junction bases unmatched: 10. CDR1 is SGHRS, CDR2 YFSETQ, per germline. The CDR3 extends over 14 amino acids. The DNA of the CDR3 is TGCGCCAGCCGGCAGGGGGAGGAGAGCACTGAAGCTTTCTTT. Protein: CASRQGEESTEAFF.

This clonotype was detected only a few times. Being one base from a much bigger clone, this may be a read error. CDR3 loop: CASSLAGSNEKLFF. The DNA for the CDR3 is TGTGCCAGCAGCTTAGCAGGGTCTAATGAAAAACTGTTTTTT. The rearrangement joins TRBV7-8 to TRBJ1-4; D is ambiguous. The CDR3 covers 14 residues. Germline CDR1 and CDR2: SGHVS and FQNEAQ. V was shortened by 0 bases and J by 3 bases, with 5 bases between the two germline ends.

This clonotype occurred many times. The rearrangement links TRBV19 to TRBJ2-2, with D perhaps TRBD2 (6 bases). V dropped 3 bases and J dropped 3 bases, with 14 bases sitting between them. The CDR3 runs to 16 residues. The germline gives CDR1 LNHDA, CDR2 SQIVND (reference sequence). The CDR3 here is CASSIKEGIDTGELFF. The CDR3 nucleotides are TGTGCCAGTAGTATCAAGGAGGGTATCGACACCGGGGAGCTGTTTTTT.

This clonotype was picked up one time. This sequence joins TRBV10-2 and TRBJ1-5; unclear D gene. The germline V and J ends were trimmed by 2 bases and 5 bases, with 10 bases remaining between them. CDR3 length: 14 amino acids. Germline V lookup: CDR1 WSHSY, CDR2 SAAADI. In nucleotides, the CDR3 is TGCGCCAGCAGTGAGGGTCAGGTGTATCAGCCCCAGCATTTT. Translated: CASSEGQVYQPQHF.

This clonotype was detected only a few times. The chain is built from TRBV6-1 and TRBJ2-5, with a tentative D call TRBD2 (5 bases). The CDR3 totals 15 residues. Germline V gives CDR1 MNHNS, CDR2 SASEGT. V lost 0 bases and J lost 0, with 8 bases in between. The CDR3 spells CASSEAPGNQETQYF. In DNA, the CDR3 is TGTGCCAGCAGTGAAGCGCCGGGGAACCAAGAGACCCAGTACTTC.

This clonotype turned up a few times. The chain employs TRBV6-5 and TRBJ1-2; D remains unclear. Trimming shortened V by 4 bases and J by 4 bases, and 13 bases separated the two germline ends. From germline, CDR1 is MNHEY and CDR2 SVGAGI. The CDR3 sequence is 14 residues long. The CDR3 nucleotides are TGTGCCAGCAGTTCATACGGACGGTCCTATGGCTACACCTTC. This codes for CASSSYGRSYGYTF.

This clonotype was picked up a small number of times. The J gene is TRBJ2-6, the V gene TRBV19; 7 nucleotides match TRBD2. Looked up from germline, CDR1 is LNHDA and CDR2 is SQIVND (reference sequence). V was clipped by 8 bases and J by 0 bases; unmatched bases: 7. This CDR3 has 16 residues. The CDR3 DNA is TGTGCCAGTGGGGGGGGACTGCACTCTGGGGCCAACGTCCTGACTTTC. Protein sequence: CASGGGLHSGANVLTF.

This clonotype showed up many times. The chain carries TRBV29-1 and TRBJ2-7; 11 positions agree with TRBD2. This CDR3 is 17 amino acids long. J lost 0 bases, V lost 7 bases, and 14 bases had no gene match. Germline CDR1 reads SQVTM; CDR2 reads ANQGSEA. The CDR3 sequence: CSADGLAGEDSSYEQYF. The CDR3 region has the DNA TGCAGCGCAGATGGACTAGCGGGCGAAGATAGCTCCTACGAGCAGTACTTC.

This clonotype was seen at least ten times. V gene TRBV15 combines with J gene TRBJ1-2; D unresolved. This CDR3 is 15 amino acids long. V gave up 1 base and J gave up 5 bases, with 14 bases separating them. CDR1 is LNHNV, CDR2 YYDKDF, per germline (reference sequence). CDR3 bases: TGTGCCACCAGCAGAGGAGAACAGATTTTATATGGCTACACCTTC. This gives the protein CATSRGEQILYGYTF.

This clonotype was found many times. The chain is built from TRBV12-3 or TRBV12-4 and TRBJ1-2; 7 nucleotides agree with TRBD1. Unmatched junction bases numbered 8, after V lost 8 bases and J lost 2 bases. The CDR3 is 14 residues long. CDR3 DNA sequence: TGTGCCAGCTTAGACAGGGCTACAAACTATGGCTACACCTTC. Amino acids: CASLDRATNYGYTF.

This clonotype was detected ten times or more. The chain has TRBV5-1 and TRBJ2-7; D is possibly TRBD1 (8 bases). This CDR3 is 15 amino acids long. Germline CDR1 reads SGHRS; CDR2 reads YFSETQ. V lost 1 base and J lost 3, with 14 bases in between. CDR3 loop: CASSLQAGQVYEQYF. The CDR3 DNA follows: TGCGCCAGCAGCTTGCAAGCGGGACAGGTCTACGAGCAGTACTTC.

This clonotype was detected ten times or more. The rearrangement links TRBV20-1 to TRBJ1-2; D not certain. V dropped 4 bases and J dropped 8 bases, with 14 bases sitting between them. The germline V gene has CDR1 DFQATT and CDR2 SNEGSKA (reference sequence). This CDR3 is built from 12 residues. CDR3 sequence: CSATAAPRGYTF. CDR3 coding DNA: TGCAGTGCTACGGCCGCCCCGCGGGGCTACACCTTC.